The 14 T cell receptor beta chains below come from one sample, sequenced in a study of T cell responses to AZD1222 COVID-19 vaccine. Repertoires were generated with immunoSEQ multiplex PCR, while TCRdb's copy carries only in-frame clones and drops some. Here the sample spans 85,000 to 130,000 clones, around nine tenths being singletons. The starting material was peripheral blood, obtained on day 0 of AZD1222 vaccination. The receptors derive from an adult in good health.

The genes are TRBV10-3 and TRBJ1-1, with a tentative D call TRBD1 (5 bases). The CDR3 contains 16 residues. The ends were cut back, 9 bases at V and 8 bases at J, with 28 bases in the middle. CDR1 is ENHRY, CDR2 SYGVKD, per germline. CDR3 amino acids: CAIKDRIHRMESEAFF. The CDR3 region has the DNA TGTGCCATTAAGGACCGGATCCACAGGATGGAATCGGAAGCTTTCTTT.

The chain links TRBV27 to TRBJ1-1, with 9 bases identical to TRBD1. Trimming took 5 bases from V and 11 from J; bases not matched to a gene: 9. Per the germline V gene, CDR1 is MNHEY and CDR2 is SMNVEV (reference sequence). The CDR3 loop spans 13 amino acids. The CDR3 coding sequence is TGTGCCAGCAGTCAACAGGGGGCTGTAAGGGCTTTCTTT. Its protein is CASSQQGAVRAFF.

The chain links TRBV24-1 to TRBJ2-5, with D possibly called TRBD1 or TRBD2 (5 bases each). V lost 5 bases to trimming and J lost 2 bases, with 11 bases between them. The CDR3 is 14 amino acids. Germline loops: CDR1 KGHDR, CDR2 SFDVKD. The CDR3 protein is CATSGGGSQETQYF. The CDR3 DNA reads TGTGCCACCAGTGGTGGGGGATCACAAGAGACCCAGTACTTC.

This clone appeared a single time. V and J are TRBV9 and TRBJ2-2, with D perhaps matching TRBD1 (6 bases). The CDR3 is 14 residues long. V lost 3 bases and J 5 bases, leaving 11 bases between the germline ends. CDR1 is SGDLS and CDR2 is YYNGEE in the germline V gene. CDR3 loop: CASSALQGTGELFF. In nucleotides, the CDR3 is TGTGCCAGCAGCGCTCTCCAGGGGACCGGGGAGCTGTTTTTT.

The V call is TRBV27, the J call TRBJ1-1, with no clear D. Trimming removed 2 bases from V and 4 bases from J, with 8 bases in between. CDR1 and CDR2 (germline): MNHEY, SMNVEV (reference sequence). This CDR3 has 13 residues. The CDR3 sequence: CASSLSRSTEAFF. CDR3 coding DNA: TGTGCCAGCAGTTTAAGCAGGAGCACTGAAGCTTTCTTT.

This sequence joins TRBV23-1 and TRBJ1-2; D may be TRBD1 (5 bases). Being an ORF, TRBV23-1 has a function that is uncertain. Trimming pared 2 bases from V and 6 bases from J, leaving 13 bases between. The CDR3 length is 14 residues. CDR3 nucleotides: TGCGCCAGCAGTCAAGGGACGATCTGGAATGGCTACACCTTC. This encodes CASSQGTIWNGYTF.

The chain links TRBV27 to TRBJ2-3; 9 nucleotides line up with TRBD1. The V gene end was trimmed by 4 bases and the J gene end by 8 bases; junction bases not matched to a gene: 7. Per germline, CDR1 MNHEY and CDR2 SMNVEV (reference sequence). The CDR3 spans 14 residues. DNA of the CDR3: TGTGCCAGCAGTTCCATCGGGACAGGGAGTACGCAGTATTTT. It yields the protein CASSSIGTGSTQYF.

This clone was detected only a few times. This chain links TRBV27 with TRBJ1-1; 9 nucleotides agree with TRBD1. Germline CDR1 MNHEY, CDR2 SMNVEV (reference sequence). The J segment lost 6 bases and the V segment lost 6 bases, leaving 8 bases of the junction unmatched. The CDR3 covers 14 residues. CDR3 nucleotides: TGTGCCAGCAGAACAACAGGGGGCATCGCTGAAGCTTTCTTT. It is translated as CASRTTGGIAEAFF.

The rearrangement links TRBV7-2 to TRBJ2-7; D is ambiguous. The germline V and J ends were trimmed by 1 base and 0 bases, with 10 bases remaining between them. Germline V gene lookup returns CDR1 SGHTA and CDR2 FQGNSA. The CDR3 is made up of 15 amino acids. CDR3 sequence reads: CASSLETESSYEQYF. The CDR3, as DNA: TGTGCCAGCAGCTTAGAAACGGAGAGCTCCTACGAGCAGTACTTC.

The chain links TRBV19 to TRBJ1-5, with no clear D. With 8 bases removed from V and 3 bases from J, the gap between germline ends came to 17 bases. Germline CDR1 and CDR2: LNHDA and SQIVND (reference sequence). This CDR3 comprises 15 residues. The CDR3 nucleotides are TGTGCCAGTCACCGAGAGGGAGCTCTCAATCAGCCCCAGCATTTT. This gives the protein CASHREGALNQPQHF.

This chain uses TRBV7-6 with TRBJ2-7, with D perhaps matching TRBD1 or TRBD2 (5 bases each). Germline assignment: CDR1 SGHVS and CDR2 FNYEAQ. The length of the CDR3 is 14 residues. V was pared by 5 bases and J by 3 bases, with 14 bases between. The CDR3 here is CASSLPGRSYEQYF. CDR3 bases: TGTGCCAGCAGCCTCCCGGGACGGAGCTACGAGCAGTACTTC.

This clone showed up just once. The rearrangement links TRBV7-9 to TRBJ1-1, with D unresolved. V lost 3 bases to trimming and J lost 0 bases, with 5 bases between them. The length of the CDR3 is 13 residues. Germline V lookup: CDR1 SEHNR, CDR2 FQNEAQ (reference sequence). The CDR3 bases are TGTGCCAGCAGCTTCGAGATGAACACTGAAGCTTTCTTT. Translating gives CASSFEMNTEAFF. Drawing the rest from reference TRBV7-9 and TRBJ1-1, the complete variable domain is DTGVSQNPRHKITKRGQNVTFRCDPISEHNRLYWYRQTLGQGPEFLTYFQNEAQLEKSRLLSDRFSAERPKGSFSTLEIQRTEQGDSAMYLCASSFEMNTEAFFGQGTRLTVV.

This clone was detected once. The V and J genes are TRBV6-2 or TRBV6-3 and TRBJ1-3, with a possible D match to TRBD1 (5 bases). Trimming pared 6 bases from V and 2 bases from J, leaving 14 bases between. Looked up from germline, CDR1 is MNHEY and CDR2 is SVGEGT. The CDR3 covers 15 residues. The CDR3 sequence: CASSPAGTAGNTIYF. The DNA of the CDR3 is TGTGCCAGCAGCCCGGCCGGGACTGCTGGAAACACCATATATTTT.

The chain couples TRBV20-1 to TRBJ1-2; D is perhaps TRBD1 (5 bases). CDR1 DFQATT and CDR2 SNEGSKA come from the germline V gene (reference sequence). There are 15 residues in the CDR3. Trimming stripped 3 bases from V and 3 bases from J, with 17 bases between. The CDR3 coding sequence is TGCAGTGCTAGTAGAGGGGAGGGCTTGTACTATGGCTACACCTTC. Translation gives CSASRGEGLYYGYTF.